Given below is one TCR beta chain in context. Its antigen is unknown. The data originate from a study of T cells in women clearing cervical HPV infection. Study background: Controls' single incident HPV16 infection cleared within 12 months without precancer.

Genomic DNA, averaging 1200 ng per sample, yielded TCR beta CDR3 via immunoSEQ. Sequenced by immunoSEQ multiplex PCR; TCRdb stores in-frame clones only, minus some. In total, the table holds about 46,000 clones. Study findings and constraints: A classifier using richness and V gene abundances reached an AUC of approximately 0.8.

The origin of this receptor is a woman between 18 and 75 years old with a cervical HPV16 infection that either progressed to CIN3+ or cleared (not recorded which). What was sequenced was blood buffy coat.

Here the CDR3 reads CSAMIDYGYTF. Partial CDR3 DNA: TGCAGTGCTATGATAGACTATGGC. This chain uses TRBV20-1 with TRBJ1-2, with D unresolved. The read terminates 3 residues ahead of where the CDR3 ends, so the germline J gene completes it. Germline CDR1 is DFQATT and CDR2 is SNEGSKA (reference sequence). The length of the CDR3 is 11 residues. The ends were cut back, 4 bases at V and 3 bases at J, with 6 bases in the middle.